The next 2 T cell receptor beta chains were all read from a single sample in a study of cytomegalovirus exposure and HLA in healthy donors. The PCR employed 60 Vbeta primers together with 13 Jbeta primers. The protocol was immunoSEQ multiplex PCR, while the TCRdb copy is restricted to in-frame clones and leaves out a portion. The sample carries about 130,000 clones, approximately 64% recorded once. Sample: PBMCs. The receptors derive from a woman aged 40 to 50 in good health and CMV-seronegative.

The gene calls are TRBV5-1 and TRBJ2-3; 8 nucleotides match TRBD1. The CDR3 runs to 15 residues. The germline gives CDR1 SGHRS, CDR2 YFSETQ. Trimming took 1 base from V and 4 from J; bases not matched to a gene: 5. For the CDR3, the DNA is TGCGCCAGCAGCTTGCAAGGACAGGGATCAGATACGCAGTATTTT. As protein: CASSLQGQGSDTQYF.

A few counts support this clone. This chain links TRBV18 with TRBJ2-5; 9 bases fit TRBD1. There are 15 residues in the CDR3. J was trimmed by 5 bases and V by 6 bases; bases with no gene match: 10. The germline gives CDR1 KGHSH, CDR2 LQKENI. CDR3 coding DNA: TGTGCCAGCTCCTACGGGACAGGGCCCTTTGAGACCCAGTACTTC. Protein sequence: CASSYGTGPFETQYF.